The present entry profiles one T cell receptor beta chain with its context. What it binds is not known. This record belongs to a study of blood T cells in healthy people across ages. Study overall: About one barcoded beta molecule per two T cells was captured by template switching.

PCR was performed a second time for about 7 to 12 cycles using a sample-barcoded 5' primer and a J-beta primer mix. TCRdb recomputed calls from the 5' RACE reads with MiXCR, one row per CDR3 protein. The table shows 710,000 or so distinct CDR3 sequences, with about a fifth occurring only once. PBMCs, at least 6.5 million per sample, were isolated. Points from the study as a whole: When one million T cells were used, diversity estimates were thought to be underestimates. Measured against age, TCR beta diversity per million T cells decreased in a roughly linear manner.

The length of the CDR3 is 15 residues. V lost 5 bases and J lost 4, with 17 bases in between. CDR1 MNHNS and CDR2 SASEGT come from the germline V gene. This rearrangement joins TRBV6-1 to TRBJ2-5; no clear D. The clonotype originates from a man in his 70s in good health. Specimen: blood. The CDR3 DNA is TGTGCCAGCAGTAATCAACCTTTTTCGGCAGAGACCCAGTACTTC. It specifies CASSNQPFSAETQYF.